Listed here are 25 T cell receptor beta chains from one sample, sequenced in a study of blood T cell repertoires in COVID-19. Data came from immunoSEQ multiplex PCR; TCRdb stores just in-frame clones and leaves some out. In the table there are 120,000 to 150,000 clones, over 80% of which are singletons. The sequenced sample consisted of peripheral blood. All receptors derive from a woman between 50 and 59 years old with acute or convalescent COVID-19.

J is TRBJ1-2 and V is TRBV6-5; TRBD1 is a possible D gene (6 bases). Germline assignment: CDR1 MNHEY and CDR2 SVGAGI. This CDR3 contains 12 residues. V was cut by 6 bases and J by 6 bases, with 11 bases left in between. This CDR3 reads CASSPQGNGYTF. In DNA form, the CDR3 reads TGTGCCAGCAGCCCACAGGGAAATGGCTACACCTTC.

The chain combines TRBV4-2 with TRBJ2-6; TRBD1 agrees at 12 bases. In germline, CDR1 is LGHNA, CDR2 YNFKEQ. The CDR3 spans 18 residues. After removal of 6 bases from V and 2 bases from J, the junction contained 8 bases not matched to a gene. CDR3 sequence (DNA): TGTGCCAGCAGTCTGACCGGGACAGGGGGCGCTGGGGCCAACGTCCTGACTTTC. Protein product: CASSLTGTGGAGANVLTF.

About this clone itself: The junction differs from germline at one of its ends, possibly a read error. The V call is TRBV6-1, the J call TRBJ1-5; possibly TRBD1 for D (5 bases). CDR1 MNHNS and CDR2 SASEGT come from the germline V gene. This CDR3 region has 13 residues. The CDR3 region is CASSERGDSTLDF. The CDR3, as DNA: TGTGCCAGCAGTGAAAGAGGAGACAGCACCCTTGATTTT.

This chain connects TRBV11-3 to TRBJ1-1; D unresolved. With 0 bases removed from V and 2 bases from J, the gap between germline ends came to 13 bases. Germline V gives CDR1 SGHNT, CDR2 YENEEA. This CDR3 comprises 16 residues. CDR3 residues: CASSLEGRSGNTEAFF. CDR3 coding DNA: TGTGCCAGCAGCTTAGAAGGCAGGTCTGGTAACACTGAAGCTTTCTTT.

This chain uses TRBV6-5 with TRBJ1-5; D uncertain. Germline lookup yields CDR1 MNHEY and CDR2 SVGAGI. The CDR3 consists of 13 residues. V shed 2 bases and J shed 5 bases, with 7 bases lying between them. The CDR3 coding sequence is TGTGCCAGCAGTTACGGTCGGGATCAGCCCCAGCATTTT. Its protein is CASSYGRDQPQHF.

The genes are TRBV5-4 and TRBJ1-2; D possibly corresponds to TRBD1 (6 bases). Germline V gene lookup returns CDR1 SGHNT and CDR2 YYREEE (reference sequence). CDR3 length: 15 residues. V was trimmed by 0 bases and J by 2 bases, leaving 11 bases between them. The DNA of the CDR3 is TGTGCCAGCAGCTTGGAGCTCAGGGGCAACTATGGCTACACCTTC. Translation: CASSLELRGNYGYTF.

The rearrangement joins TRBV27 to TRBJ2-3; D is unresolved. The CDR3 contains 11 residues. With 4 bases removed from V and 5 bases from J, the gap between germline ends came to 4 bases. Germline assignment: CDR1 MNHEY and CDR2 SMNVEV (reference sequence). The CDR3 sequence: CASSSGDTQYF. The CDR3, as DNA: TGTGCCAGCAGTTCGGGAGATACGCAGTATTTT.

The CDR3 DNA sequence: TGTGCCAGTAGTCAGAACACAGGGAATAATTCACCCCTCCACTTT. This gives the protein CASSQNTGNNSPLHF. This chain connects TRBV19 to TRBJ1-6, with D maybe TRBD1 (6 bases). Germline values: CDR1 LNHDA, CDR2 SQIVND (reference sequence). V lost 5 bases, J lost 5 bases, and 13 bases lay in between. The CDR3 is made up of 15 amino acids. The variable domain in full, completed from reference TRBV19 and TRBJ1-6, reads DGGITQSPKYLFRKEGQNVTLSCEQNLNHDAMYWYRQDPGQGLRLIYYSQIVNDFQKGDIAEGYSVSREKKESFPLTVTSAQKNPTAFYLCASSQNTGNNSPLHFGNGTRLTVT.

This clone appeared once. The chain uses TRBV19 and TRBJ2-4; TRBD1 aligns across 8 bases. The germline CDR1 and CDR2 sequences are LNHDA and SQIVND (reference sequence). J gave up 2 bases and V 6 bases, and 3 bases lay outside the gene matches. There are 14 residues in the CDR3. For the CDR3, the DNA is TGTGCCAGTAGAGACAGGGGATCCAAAAACATTCAGTACTTC. Protein product: CASRDRGSKNIQYF.

The rearrangement joins TRBV7-3 to TRBJ2-1; 9 nucleotides align to TRBD2. Germline V lookup: CDR1 SGHTA, CDR2 FQGTGA. V was clipped by 3 bases and J by 6 bases; unmatched bases: 3. The CDR3 runs to 14 residues. The CDR3 is CASSLGLAVNEQFF. CDR3 sequence (DNA): TGTGCCAGCAGCTTGGGACTAGCTGTCAATGAGCAGTTCTTC.

This clone was seen a few times. V usage is TRBV6-5 and J usage is TRBJ1-1; D is possibly TRBD1 (6 bases). This CDR3 spans 13 amino acids. Trimming shortened V by 6 bases and J by 4 bases, and 12 bases separated the two germline ends. CDR1 is MNHEY, CDR2 SVGAGI, per germline. CDR3: CASRDQGFTEAFF. The CDR3, as DNA: TGTGCCAGCAGAGATCAGGGGTTCACTGAAGCTTTCTTT.

The chain employs TRBV27 and TRBJ2-3; the match to TRBD1 covers 7 bases. CDR3 size: 15 residues. Trimming at V came to 5 bases and at J to 5 bases, leaving 10 bases not matched to a gene. Germline lookup yields CDR1 MNHEY and CDR2 SMNVEV (reference sequence). In DNA form, the CDR3 reads TGTGCCAGCAGTCCCCTCGCAGGGGGAATAGATACGCAGTATTTT. This gives the protein CASSPLAGGIDTQYF.

V is TRBV2 and J is TRBJ2-7; D not resolved. Trimming removed 4 bases at V and 7 bases at J, with 11 bases between. Per the germline V gene, CDR1 is SNHLY and CDR2 is FYNNEI. The CDR3 is 12 amino acids. The CDR3 reads CASSVRPQEQYF. CDR3 DNA: TGTGCCAGCAGTGTGCGCCCCCAAGAGCAGTACTTC. The variable domain in full, completed from reference TRBV2 and TRBJ2-7, reads EPEVTQTPSHQVTQMGQEVILRCVPISNHLYFYWYRQILGQKVEFLVSFYNNEISEKSEIFDDQFSVERPDGSNFTLKIRSTKLEDSAMYFCASSVRPQEQYFGPGTRLTVT.

The V gene is TRBV7-8, the J gene TRBJ2-1, with D possibly being TRBD1 (5 bases). This CDR3 is 12 amino acids long. V lost 8 bases, J lost 2 bases, and 7 bases lay in between. CDR1 and CDR2 from the germline V gene are SGHVS and FQNEAQ. CDR3 sequence: CASGAPYNEQFF. The CDR3 DNA is TGTGCCAGCGGGGCCCCCTACAATGAGCAGTTCTTC.

In this sample, this clone turned up a few times. This chain links TRBV5-1 with TRBJ1-6, with D possibly being TRBD1 (5 bases). Deletions cut 5 bases from V and 9 bases from J, with 18 bases between. CDR1 is SGHRS, CDR2 YFSETQ, per germline. This CDR3 has 15 residues. The CDR3 region is CASRGLREGSSPLHF. As DNA, the CDR3 is TGCGCCAGCAGGGGGCTCCGGGAGGGGAGTTCACCCCTCCACTTT.

In its sample, this clone was seen once. The rearrangement uses TRBV29-1 and TRBJ2-1; no definite D call. There are 12 residues in the CDR3. Germline lookup yields CDR1 SQVTM and CDR2 ANQGSEA. V dropped 0 bases and J dropped 6 bases, with 6 bases sitting between them. CDR3 residues: CSVEELLNEQFF. In DNA, the CDR3 is TGCAGCGTTGAAGAACTTCTCAATGAGCAGTTCTTC.

The gene calls are TRBV11-2 and TRBJ1-1; the match to TRBD1 covers 10 bases. Trimming took 5 bases from V and 7 from J; bases not matched to a gene: 7. This CDR3 is 14 amino acids long. CDR1 and CDR2 from the germline V gene are SGHAT and FQNNGV. CDR3 sequence reads: CASSRDRGAREAFF. In nucleotides, the CDR3 is TGTGCCAGCAGCCGGGACAGGGGCGCACGTGAAGCTTTCTTT.

This clone was found once. The chain employs TRBV15 and TRBJ2-1; TRBD2 matches at 9 bases. The germline CDR1 and CDR2 sequences are LNHNV and YYDKDF (reference sequence). This CDR3 contains 16 residues. J was trimmed by 2 bases and V by 5 bases; bases with no gene match: 7. CDR3 residues: CATSRTSARAYNEQFF. The CDR3 DNA is TGTGCCACCAGCCGGACTAGCGCCCGGGCCTACAATGAGCAGTTCTTC.

This chain links TRBV29-1 with TRBJ1-5; 9 bases agree with TRBD1. The V gene end was trimmed by 7 bases and the J gene end by 7 bases; junction bases not matched to a gene: 5. The CDR3 covers 12 residues. The germline gives CDR1 SQVTM, CDR2 ANQGSEA. In DNA form, the CDR3 reads TGCAGCGCCCGGACAGGGGAACAGCCCCAGCATTTT. Residues: CSARTGEQPQHF.

The chain has TRBV6-5 and TRBJ2-3, with D possibly being TRBD2 (7 bases). From germline, CDR1 is MNHEY and CDR2 SVGAGI. The CDR3 extends over 15 amino acids. V was clipped by 2 bases and J by 7 bases, with 16 bases between them. In DNA, the CDR3 is TGTGCCAGCAGTTACGGGGGGGCGGCCGCGAATACGCAGTATTTT. It is translated as CASSYGGAAANTQYF.

This CDR3 is CASSGRDTYEQYF. As DNA, the CDR3 is TGCGCCAGCAGCGGCCGGGACACCTACGAGCAGTACTTC. V usage is TRBV5-1 and J usage is TRBJ2-7; possibly TRBD1 for D (6 bases). V was pared by 4 bases and J by 2 bases, with 10 bases between. Germline-derived CDR1 and CDR2 are SGHRS and YFSETQ. This CDR3 has 13 amino acids.

The CDR3 nucleotides read TGTGCCAGCAGTTCCGTGGGGGGCACCGGGGAGCTGTTTTTT. As protein: CASSSVGGTGELFF. The chain couples TRBV6-6 to TRBJ2-2; D possibly corresponds to TRBD2 (6 bases). This CDR3 comprises 14 residues. V gave up 4 bases and J gave up 4 bases, with 10 bases separating them. CDR1 is MNHNY and CDR2 is SVGAGI in the germline V gene (reference sequence).

This clone was recorded only once. The chain uses TRBV7-7 and TRBJ2-3; 10 positions agree with TRBD2. Trimming at V came to 0 bases and at J to 0 bases, leaving 0 bases not matched to a gene. Germline CDR1 reads SSHAT; CDR2 reads FNYEAQ (reference sequence). CDR3 length equals 16 residues. The DNA for the CDR3 is TGTGCCAGCAGCTTAGCTAGCGGGGGGAGCACAGATACGCAGTATTTT. It is translated as CASSLASGGSTDTQYF.

This sequence joins TRBV6-5 and TRBJ1-5; a possible D gene is TRBD1 (6 bases). Germline-derived CDR1 and CDR2 are MNHEY and SVGAGI. Trimming removed 11 bases from V and 2 bases from J, with 13 bases in between. The CDR3 contains 13 residues. CDR3 loop: CAPGGRGNQPQHF. The CDR3 DNA reads as TGTGCCCCCGGGGGGCGAGGCAATCAGCCCCAGCATTTT.

V is TRBV7-9 and J is TRBJ1-1, with 9 positions matching TRBD1. The V gene's germline CDR1 is SEHNR and CDR2 FQNEAQ (reference sequence). CDR3 length equals 17 residues. V gave up 0 bases and J gave up 7 bases; unmatched junction bases: 12. This CDR3 reads CASSLAPKDRGRIEAFF. The DNA for the CDR3 is TGTGCCAGCAGCTTAGCTCCAAAGGACAGGGGTAGGATTGAAGCTTTCTTT.